This T cell receptor beta chain was retrieved from a study of T cells after yellow fever vaccination. This clonotype was seen ten or more times. V was cut by 2 bases and J by 9 bases, with 14 bases left in between. The CDR3 consists of 14 residues. Germline CDR1 and CDR2: SGHTA and FQGNSA. In making TCR cDNA, 5'RACE template switching added a universal primer site and UMIs to it. MiXCR, run by TCRdb on the 5' RACE reads, gives a single entry per CDR3 protein. The sample records about 340,000 distinct CDR3 sequences, about an eighth being singletons. The sample consisted of CD4+ T cells sorted from PBMCs, taken 15 days after the yellow fever booster vaccination. The V call is TRBV7-2, the J call TRBJ2-1; TRBD2 might be the D (6 bases). This sequence was found in a man aged 18 to 30 who received the YFV17D yellow fever vaccine. This CDR3 reads CASSLNAGNSEQFF. The CDR3 DNA follows: TGTGCCAGCAGCTTAAATGCGGGGAACAGTGAGCAGTTCTTC.